Shown below are 24 T cell receptor beta chains from a single sample sequenced in a study of Ad26.COV2.S vaccination and SARS-CoV-2 variants. Generated by immunoSEQ multiplex PCR, the TCRdb table keeps only in-frame clones and is missing some. The sample yields about 350,000 clones, roughly 84% seen once. Treatment of the sample: 15 to 20 received Ad26.COV2.S at low or high dose, single or two shots; a few received placebo; per-sample allocation not given. Repertoires come from day 63 after the first vaccine or placebo injection. Source: peripheral blood, taken in a trial of Ad26.COV2.S vaccine versus placebo. The source of these receptors is a person aged 18-65 years who received the Ad26.COV2.S COVID-19 vaccine or a placebo.

The genes are TRBV3-1 (or the pseudogene TRBV3-2) and TRBJ2-2, with 10 bases aligning to TRBD2. Germline V gene sequence: CDR1 LGHDT, CDR2 YNNKEL (reference sequence). V lost 0 bases, J lost 3 bases, and 4 bases stayed unmatched. This CDR3 spans 17 amino acids. The CDR3 DNA sequence: TGTGCCAGCAGCCAAGATGGACTAGCGGTTTACACCGGGGAGCTGTTTTTT. It encodes CASSQDGLAVYTGELFF.

This clone has just a few counts. The chain uses TRBV5-3 and TRBJ2-7; unclear D gene. TRBV5-3 carries the ORF label, with uncertain function. V dropped 1 base and J dropped 3 bases, with 2 bases sitting between them. CDR3 length: 11 residues. The CDR3 loop reads CARSLSYEQYF. The CDR3, as DNA: TGTGCCAGAAGCTTGAGCTACGAGCAGTACTTC.

J is TRBJ2-7 and V is TRBV6-5, with a weak D call TRBD1 (6 bases). The CDR3 sequence is 13 residues long. The V gene lost 6 bases and the J gene lost 7 bases, with 16 bases spanning the gap. Per germline, CDR1 MNHEY and CDR2 SVGAGI. Here the CDR3 reads CASREWTAREQYF. The DNA for the CDR3 is TGTGCCAGCAGGGAGTGGACAGCGCGGGAGCAGTACTTC.

V and J are TRBV21-1 and TRBJ2-5. TRBV21-1 is given as a pseudogene. The CDR3 is 17 amino acids. For the CDR3, the DNA is TGTGCCAGCAGATCAGGCGAGGAAGCCCTTTCCCAAGAGACCCAGTACTTC. It yields the protein CASRSGEEALSQETQYF.

V and J are TRBV9 and TRBJ2-2; weak D call: TRBD2 (6 bases). Looked up from germline, CDR1 is SGDLS and CDR2 is YYNGEE. The CDR3 extends over 16 amino acids. V was shortened by 0 bases and J by 3 bases, with 12 bases between the two germline ends. The CDR3: CASSVVVGEDTGELFF. The CDR3 coding sequence is TGTGCCAGCAGCGTAGTTGTGGGGGAGGACACCGGGGAGCTGTTTTTT.

The rearrangement joins TRBV27 to TRBJ2-7; D call uncertain. The CDR3 runs to 13 residues. V was shortened by 6 bases and J by 2 bases, with 11 bases between the two germline ends. CDR1 and CDR2 from the germline V gene are MNHEY and SMNVEV (reference sequence). CDR3 coding DNA: TGTGCCAGCAGCTATTCAACCACCTACGAGCAGTACTTC. Its translation is CASSYSTTYEQYF.

V gene TRBV3-1 (or the pseudogene TRBV3-2) combines with J gene TRBJ2-7, with 10 bases that match TRBD2. Unmatched junction bases numbered 6, after V lost 4 bases and J lost 0 bases. Germline V gene lookup returns CDR1 LGHDT and CDR2 YNNKEL (reference sequence). This CDR3 has 16 amino acids. This CDR3 is CASSLWTSGSSYEQYF. The CDR3 region has the DNA TGTGCCAGCAGCCTTTGGACTAGCGGTAGCTCCTACGAGCAGTACTTC.

This chain uses TRBV9 with TRBJ2-1, with 9 positions matching TRBD1. CDR1 and CDR2 from the germline V gene are SGDLS and YYNGEE. With V trimmed by 2 bases and J by 3 bases, 9 bases remained unmatched. There are 17 residues in the CDR3. The CDR3 nucleotides read TGTGCCAGCAGCGTCACCACAGGGGGCCGGTACTACAATGAGCAGTTCTTC. Protein: CASSVTTGGRYYNEQFF.

V and J are TRBV30 and TRBJ1-4; D might be TRBD1 (6 bases). The CDR3 sequence is 19 residues long. CDR1 and CDR2 from the germline V gene are GTSNPN and SVGIG (reference sequence). V was clipped by 3 bases and J by 0 bases, with 23 bases between them. The CDR3 protein is CAWSGYNDRLNATNEKLFF. The DNA for the CDR3 is TGTGCCTGGAGCGGATACAACGACAGGTTAAACGCAACTAATGAAAAACTGTTTTTT.

In its sample, this clone was seen once. CDR3 nucleotides: TGCGCCAGCAGCCAACAACTAGCGGGGGCCGATACGCAGTATTTT. Its protein is CASSQQLAGADTQYF. This rearrangement joins TRBV4-1 to TRBJ2-3; 11 positions agree with TRBD2. This CDR3 comprises 15 residues. V was clipped by 2 bases and J by 6 bases; unmatched bases: 4. Germline lookup yields CDR1 MGHRA and CDR2 YSYEKL.

Note on this clone: Other nucleotide sequences from this sample produce the same CDR3. The chain couples TRBV27 to TRBJ2-2; no clear D. CDR3 length: 13 amino acids. Between the trimmed V and J ends, which lost 1 base and 3 bases, there was a span of 3 bases. Germline loops: CDR1 MNHEY, CDR2 SMNVEV (reference sequence). The DNA for the CDR3 is TGTGCCAGCAGTTTATTATACACCGGGGAGCTGTTTTTT. Amino acid sequence: CASSLLYTGELFF.

The V and J genes are TRBV27 and TRBJ1-4, with TRBD1 matching 9 bases. J gave up 8 bases and V 8 bases, and 9 bases lay outside the gene matches. CDR3 length: 14 amino acids. Germline lookup yields CDR1 MNHEY and CDR2 SMNVEV (reference sequence). The DNA of the CDR3 is TGTGCCAGCTCCTGGACAGGGGCTGGGGAAAAACTGTTTTTT. It codes for CASSWTGAGEKLFF. Drawing the rest from reference TRBV27 and TRBJ1-4, the complete variable domain is EAQVTQNPRYLITVTGKKLTVTCSQNMNHEYMSWYRQDPGLGLRQIYYSMNVEVTDKGDVPEGYKVSRKEKRNFPLILESPSPNQTSLYFCASSWTGAGEKLFFGSGTQLSVL.

This clone was detected only a few times. J is TRBJ1-3 and V is TRBV5-1; 7 bases line up with TRBD1. The J segment lost 0 bases and the V segment lost 4 bases, leaving 7 bases of the junction unmatched. The CDR3 has 16 amino acids. CDR1 SGHRS and CDR2 YFSETQ come from the germline V gene. CDR3 bases: TGCGCCAGCAGCAGAGGACAGGTCAGCTCTGGAAACACCATATATTTT. Encoded protein: CASSRGQVSSGNTIYF. The full variable domain, completed using reference TRBV5-1 and TRBJ1-3, is KAGVTQTPRYLIKTRGQQVTLSCSPISGHRSVSWYQQTPGQGLQFLFEYFSETQRNKGNFPGRFSGRQFSNSRSEMNVSTLELGDSALYLCASSRGQVSSGNTIYFGEGSWLTVV.

The chain recombines TRBV6-2 or TRBV6-3 with TRBJ2-3; 10 bases fit TRBD2. V lost 5 bases to trimming and J lost 2 bases; unmatched junction nucleotides: 7. The CDR3 totals 16 residues. CDR1 is MNHEY, CDR2 SVGEGT, per germline. CDR3 in amino acids: CASSPGTSVSTDTQYF. CDR3 sequence (DNA): TGTGCCAGCAGTCCCGGGACTAGCGTATCCACAGATACGCAGTATTTT.

This sequence joins TRBV11-2 and TRBJ2-5; D may be TRBD2 (5 bases). The CDR3 extends over 14 amino acids. Trimming cost V 4 bases and J 5 bases, with 14 bases left between them. The germline gives CDR1 SGHAT, CDR2 FQNNGV. CDR3: CASSSLASGETQYF. The DNA of the CDR3 is TGTGCCAGCAGCTCTCTCGCCTCGGGGGAGACCCAGTACTTC.

The chain couples TRBV18 to TRBJ1-1; no clear D. Trimming took off 0 bases at V and 2 bases at J, with 7 bases between the two ends. The CDR3 contains 14 residues. Germline V gene data show CDR1 as KGHSH and CDR2 as LQKENI. CDR3 residues: CASSPPLGNTEAFF. As DNA, the CDR3 is TGTGCCAGCTCACCACCGCTGGGAAACACTGAAGCTTTCTTT.

The rearrangement links TRBV19 to TRBJ1-5; D possibly corresponds to TRBD1 (6 bases). The V gene's germline CDR1 is LNHDA and CDR2 SQIVND (reference sequence). This CDR3 region has 16 residues. V lost 4 bases, J lost 0 bases, and 13 bases lay in between. For the CDR3, the DNA is TGTGCCAGTAGTAGCAGACAGGCCTATAGCAATCAGCCCCAGCATTTT. Translation: CASSSRQAYSNQPQHF. Variable domain in full (rest from reference TRBV19 and TRBJ1-5): DGGITQSPKYLFRKEGQNVTLSCEQNLNHDAMYWYRQDPGQGLRLIYYSQIVNDFQKGDIAEGYSVSREKKESFPLTVTSAQKNPTAFYLCASSSRQAYSNQPQHFGDGTRLSIL.

The V gene is TRBV28, the J gene TRBJ2-2; D gene uncertain. There are 14 residues in the CDR3. Germline V gives CDR1 MDHEN, CDR2 SYDVKM. V was trimmed by 5 bases and J by 0 bases, leaving 7 bases between them. The CDR3 sequence is CASSPSTNTGELFF. DNA of the CDR3: TGTGCCAGCAGTCCAAGTACGAACACCGGGGAGCTGTTTTTT.

V is TRBV6-2 or TRBV6-3 and J is TRBJ2-7; 9 bases agree with TRBD1. Germline V gene sequence: CDR1 MNHEY, CDR2 SVGEGT. The V segment lost 4 bases and the J segment 0 bases; nucleotides outside the gene matches: 10. CDR3 length: 17 amino acids. For the CDR3, the DNA is TGTGCCAGCAGTTCGCGGGACAGGGAGTCGAGCTCCTACGAGCAGTACTTC. Residues: CASSSRDRESSSYEQYF.

This clone came up once. The chain uses TRBV3-1 (or the pseudogene TRBV3-2) and TRBJ1-2; TRBD1 aligns across 9 bases. From germline, CDR1 is LGHDT and CDR2 YNNKEL (reference sequence). V trimming: 4 bases; J trimming: 2 bases; junction bases outside the gene matches: 5. This CDR3 is 15 amino acids long. CDR3 coding DNA: TGTGCCAGCAGCCCGGGGGACAGGGAAAACTATGGCTACACCTTC. Translating it yields CASSPGDRENYGYTF.

The rearrangement uses TRBV28 and TRBJ2-5; possible D gene TRBD2, 6 bases. The V gene lost 5 bases and the J gene lost 0 bases, with 7 bases spanning the gap. Germline V gene sequence: CDR1 MDHEN, CDR2 SYDVKM. The CDR3 contains 13 residues. CDR3 sequence (DNA): TGTGCCAGCAGTCCGGGGGACCAAGAGACCCAGTACTTC. It codes for CASSPGDQETQYF.

The V and J genes are TRBV19 and TRBJ2-2; TRBD1 might be the D (6 bases). Germline CDR1 is LNHDA and CDR2 is SQIVND (reference sequence). The germline V and J ends were trimmed by 0 bases and 6 bases, with 17 bases remaining between them. The CDR3 covers 17 residues. In DNA form, the CDR3 reads TGTGCCAGTAGTATAGATCAGTGGGACACCCGTTCCGGGGAGCTGTTTTTT. Protein product: CASSIDQWDTRSGELFF.

The rearrangement links TRBV27 to TRBJ1-1, with TRBD1 as a possible D gene (5 bases). The germline V gene encodes CDR1 MNHEY and CDR2 SMNVEV (reference sequence). The CDR3 extends over 16 amino acids. The ends were cut back, 1 base at V and 1 base at J, with 13 bases in the middle. The CDR3 loop reads CASSLWASTANTEAFF. The CDR3 region has the DNA TGTGCCAGCAGTTTATGGGCTTCGACAGCGAACACTGAAGCTTTCTTT.

The rearrangement uses TRBV30 and TRBJ1-1; a possible D gene is TRBD1 (5 bases). Between the trimmed V and J ends, which lost 2 bases and 1 base, there was a span of 11 bases. Germline assignment: CDR1 GTSNPN and CDR2 SVGIG (reference sequence). CDR3 length equals 14 residues. The CDR3 DNA is TGTGCCTGGAGTACGTCCGGGGGGAACACTGAAGCTTTCTTT. Amino acid sequence: CAWSTSGGNTEAFF.